Reported below is one T cell receptor beta chain. Its antigen is unknown. The data were taken from a study of cytomegalovirus exposure and HLA in healthy donors. In the study overall: Clustering assigned around 77% of the roughly 430 genotyped donors to the Caucasian-associated ancestry cluster. Study-wide points: Looking again later, the authors saw that most CMV-associated TCR beta chains seemed HLA-restricted. Follow-up analysis seemed to connect common viral pathogens with several of the most significant clusters identified.

Vbeta (60) and Jbeta (13) primers were used in the PCR. This table comes from immunoSEQ multiplex PCR, and its TCRdb copy is limited to in-frame clones, with some not included. This table holds over 150,000 clones, more than 80% found once. Unmatched junction bases numbered 5, after V lost 5 bases and J lost 4 bases. The CDR3 loop spans 13 amino acids. The germline V gene encodes CDR1 SGHTA and CDR2 FQGNSA. Material: PBMCs. The rearrangement uses TRBV7-2 and TRBJ2-7; 7 bases line up with TRBD2. The receptor was derived from a male donor in good health and CMV-seronegative. CDR3 region: CASSPSGGYEQYF. The CDR3 DNA reads as TGTGCCAGCAGCCCCTCCGGGGGGTACGAGCAGTACTTC.